Listed below are T cell receptor beta chains from one sample, sequenced in a study of graft-versus-host responses after intestinal transplantation. Antigens for these TCRs are unknown. Using immunoSEQ multiplex PCR, the repertoire was profiled, and TCRdb retains in-frame clones only, with some absent. Altogether 95,000 to 130,000 clones are present, 90% being singletons, with the ten largest covering about 0.18%. The sample was unstimulated CD4+ T cells sorted from spleen or lymph node cells, taken before intestinal transplant. All receptors come from a human donor who received an intestinal transplant. Both conserved end residues are part of each CDR3. Each record gives: D gene, clone size, V gene, J gene, CDR3 protein, CDR3 DNA. A D gene is named only where the DNA matches it firmly. The size field is filled for only some rows; it gives once, few, many or a size class.

-	-	TRBV28	TRBJ1-4	CASSLRARGGPNEKLFF	TGTGCCAGCAGTTTACGGGCCCGCGGGGGACCTAATGAAAAACTGTTTTTT
TRBD1	-	TRBV7-2	TRBJ1-5	CASSRSDRSNQPQHF	TGTGCCAGCAGCAGATCGGACAGGAGCAATCAGCCCCAGCATTTT
-	-	TRBV7-9	TRBJ2-3	CASSFRGGALSSDTQYF	TGTGCCAGCAGCTTCAGAGGGGGGGCCTTGTCGTCAGATACGCAGTATTTT
-	-	TRBV9	TRBJ1-2	CASNPGADYGYTF	TGTGCCAGCAACCCGGGAGCCGACTATGGCTACACCTTC
-	-	TRBV5-5	TRBJ1-2	CASSFEGVRTGYTF	TGTGCCAGCAGCTTCGAGGGGGTGCGGACGGGCTACACCTTC
-	-	TRBV2	TRBJ2-5	CASSGGETQYF	TGTGCCAGCAGTGGCGGCGAGACCCAGTACTTC
TRBD2	-	TRBV6-5	TRBJ2-7	CASSGRGYEQYF	TGTGCCAGCAGTGGGAGGGGCTACGAGCAGTACTTC
TRBD2	-	TRBV5-1	TRBJ2-1	CASSLGLALYNEQFF	TGCGCCAGCAGCTTGGGACTAGCCCTATACAATGAGCAGTTCTTC
-	-	TRBV30	TRBJ2-5	CAWEGEGKTQYF	TGTGCCTGGGAGGGGGAGGGAAAGACCCAGTACTTC
-	few	TRBV30	TRBJ1-1	CAWSAREEAFF	TGTGCCTGGAGTGCCCGTGAGGAAGCTTTCTTT
TRBD1	-	TRBV5-1	TRBJ2-2	CASSFSGGRTGELFF	TGCGCCAGCAGCTTTTCAGGGGGCAGAACCGGGGAGCTGTTTTTT
-	-	TRBV5-1	TRBJ1-2	CASSLDIYGYTF	TGCGCCAGCAGCTTGGATATCTATGGCTACACCTTC
TRBD2	-	TRBV18	TRBJ2-7	CASSPGRRSYEQYF	TGTGCCAGCTCACCCGGGAGGAGGTCCTACGAGCAGTACTTC
-	-	TRBV5-1	TRBJ2-3	CASSEKDFTDTQYF	TGCGCCAGCAGCGAAAAGGACTTCACAGATACGCAGTATTTT
-	-	TRBV4-2	TRBJ1-4	CASRSGANEKLFF	TGTGCCAGCAGATCAGGTGCTAATGAAAAACTGTTTTTT
-	-	TRBV5-1	TRBJ2-1	CASSSRLGRSNEQFF	TGCGCCAGCAGCTCACGACTAGGGAGGAGCAATGAGCAGTTCTTC
-	-	TRBV27	TRBJ2-7	CASKEQGRASYEQYF	TGTGCCAGCAAAGAGCAGGGTAGGGCTTCCTACGAGCAGTACTTC
-	once	TRBV5-1	TRBJ1-4	CASSFGPISANEKLFF	TGCGCCAGCAGCTTCGGGCCCATTAGCGCTAATGAAAAACTGTTTTTT
TRBD2	-	TRBV19	TRBJ2-3	CASSIEATSGPDTQYF	TGTGCCAGTAGTATCGAGGCGACTAGCGGGCCAGATACGCAGTATTTT
TRBD2	-	TRBV5-1	TRBJ2-1	CASSLLRGGYNEQLF	TGCGCCAGCAGCTTGCTGCGGGGGGGGTACAATGAGCAGCTCTTC
-	-	TRBV5-5	TRBJ2-5	CASSLTENQETQYF	TGTGCCAGCAGTCTGACAGAGAACCAAGAGACCCAGTACTTC
-	once	TRBV9	TRBJ2-7	CASSVQGTTYEQYF	TGTGCCAGCAGCGTACAGGGGACTACCTACGAGCAGTACTTC
TRBD2	-	TRBV29-1	TRBJ2-3	CSVEGGRLPDTQYF	TGCAGCGTTGAAGGCGGGAGGTTGCCAGATACGCAGTATTTT
-	once	TRBV25-1	TRBJ2-1	CASSPPRAYNEQFF	TGTGCCAGCAGCCCTCCCAGAGCGTACAATGAGCAGTTCTTC
TRBD1	-	TRBV2	TRBJ1-2	CASSGTGADYGYTF	TGTGCCAGCAGTGGGACAGGGGCGGACTATGGCTACACCTTC
TRBD1	once	TRBV5-4	TRBJ2-1	CASSLGTGKIF	TGTGCCAGCAGCTTAGGGACAGGCAAGATCTTC